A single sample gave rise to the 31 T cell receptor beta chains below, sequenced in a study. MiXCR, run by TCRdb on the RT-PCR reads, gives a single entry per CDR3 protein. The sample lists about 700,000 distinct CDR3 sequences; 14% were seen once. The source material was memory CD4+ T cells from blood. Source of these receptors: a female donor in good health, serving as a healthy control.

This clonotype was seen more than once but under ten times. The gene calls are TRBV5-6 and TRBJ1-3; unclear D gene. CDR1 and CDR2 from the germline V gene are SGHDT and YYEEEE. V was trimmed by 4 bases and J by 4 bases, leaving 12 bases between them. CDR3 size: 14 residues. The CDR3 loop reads CASSTTASGNTIYF. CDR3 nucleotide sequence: TGTGCCAGCAGCACGACGGCATCCGGAAACACCATATATTTT.

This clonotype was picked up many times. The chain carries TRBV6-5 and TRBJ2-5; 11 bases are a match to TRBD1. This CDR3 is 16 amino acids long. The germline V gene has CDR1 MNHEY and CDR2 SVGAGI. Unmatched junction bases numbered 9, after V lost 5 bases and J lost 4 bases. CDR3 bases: TGTGCCAGCAGTCTTCTCGGGGGGACAGGGGGAGAGACCCAGTACTTC. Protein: CASSLLGGTGGETQYF.

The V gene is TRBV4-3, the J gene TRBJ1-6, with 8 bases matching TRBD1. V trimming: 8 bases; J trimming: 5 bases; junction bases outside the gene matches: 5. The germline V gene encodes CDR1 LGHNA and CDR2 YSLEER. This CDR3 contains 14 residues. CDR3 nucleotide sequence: TGCGCCAGCGAGCAGGGGGCGCATAATTCACCCCTCCACTTT. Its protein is CASEQGAHNSPLHF.

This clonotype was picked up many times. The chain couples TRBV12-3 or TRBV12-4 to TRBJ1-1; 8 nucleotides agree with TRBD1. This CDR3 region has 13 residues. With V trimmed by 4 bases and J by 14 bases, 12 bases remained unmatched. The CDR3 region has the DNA TGTGCCAGCAGTTCAGGGAACGACAGGGGTCTATTCTTT. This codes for CASSSGNDRGLFF.

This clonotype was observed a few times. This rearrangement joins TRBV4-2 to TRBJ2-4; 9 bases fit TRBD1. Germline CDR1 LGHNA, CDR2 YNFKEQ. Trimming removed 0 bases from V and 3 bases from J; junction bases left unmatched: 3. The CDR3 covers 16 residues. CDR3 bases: TGTGCCAGCAGCCAAGATAAGACAGGGGGCAAAAACATTCAGTACTTC. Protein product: CASSQDKTGGKNIQYF.

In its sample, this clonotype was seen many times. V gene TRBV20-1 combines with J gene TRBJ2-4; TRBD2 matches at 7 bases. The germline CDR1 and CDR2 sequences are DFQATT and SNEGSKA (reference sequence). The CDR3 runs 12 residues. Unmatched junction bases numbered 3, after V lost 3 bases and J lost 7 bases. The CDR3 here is CSARGGQNIQYF. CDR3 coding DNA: TGCAGTGCTAGGGGAGGGCAGAACATTCAGTACTTC.

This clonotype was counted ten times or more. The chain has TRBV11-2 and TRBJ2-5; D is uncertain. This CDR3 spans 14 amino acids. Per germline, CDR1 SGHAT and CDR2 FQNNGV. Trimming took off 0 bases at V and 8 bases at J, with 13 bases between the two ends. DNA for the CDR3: TGTGCCAGCAGCTTAGATCCCGTCACCCGAACCCAGTACTTC. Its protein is CASSLDPVTRTQYF. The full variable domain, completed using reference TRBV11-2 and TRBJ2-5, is EAGVAQSPRYKIIEKRQSVAFWCNPISGHATLYWYQQILGQGPKLLIQFQNNGVVDDSQLPKDRFSAERLKGVDSTLKIQPAKLEDSAVYLCASSLDPVTRTQYFGPGTRLLVL.

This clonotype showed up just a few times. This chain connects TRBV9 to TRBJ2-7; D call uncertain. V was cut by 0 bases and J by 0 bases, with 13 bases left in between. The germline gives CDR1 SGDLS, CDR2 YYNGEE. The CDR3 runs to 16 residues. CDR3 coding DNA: TGTGCCAGCAGCGTAGAAGGGTTCCAAGTCTCCTACGAGCAGTACTTC. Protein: CASSVEGFQVSYEQYF.

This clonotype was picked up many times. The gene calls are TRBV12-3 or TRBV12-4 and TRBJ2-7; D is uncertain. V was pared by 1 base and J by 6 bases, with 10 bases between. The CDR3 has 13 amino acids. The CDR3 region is CASSLGTDREQYF. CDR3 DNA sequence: TGTGCCAGCAGTTTAGGTACGGATCGCGAGCAGTACTTC.

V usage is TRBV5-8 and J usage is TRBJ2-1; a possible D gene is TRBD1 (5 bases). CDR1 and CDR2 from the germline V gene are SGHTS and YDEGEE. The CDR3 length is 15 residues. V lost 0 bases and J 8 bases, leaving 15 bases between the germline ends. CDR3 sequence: CASSLGGVQGDEQFF. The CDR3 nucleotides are TGTGCCAGCAGCTTGGGAGGCGTGCAGGGCGATGAGCAGTTCTTC.

The CDR3 protein is CSALDRAEKLFF. In DNA, the CDR3 is TGCAGTGCACTCGACAGAGCGGAAAAACTGTTTTTT. The gene calls are TRBV20-1 and TRBJ1-4, with D perhaps TRBD1 (5 bases). This CDR3 has 12 residues. V was clipped by 6 bases and J by 8 bases, with 13 bases between them. CDR1 and CDR2 (germline): DFQATT, SNEGSKA (reference sequence).

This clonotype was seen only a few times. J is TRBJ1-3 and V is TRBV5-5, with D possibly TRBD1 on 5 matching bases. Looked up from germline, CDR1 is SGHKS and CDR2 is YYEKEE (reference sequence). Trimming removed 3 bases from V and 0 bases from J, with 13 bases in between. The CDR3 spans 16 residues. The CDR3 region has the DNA TGTGCCAGCAGCTGGCAGGGATGGACCTCTGGAAACACCATATATTTT. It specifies CASSWQGWTSGNTIYF.

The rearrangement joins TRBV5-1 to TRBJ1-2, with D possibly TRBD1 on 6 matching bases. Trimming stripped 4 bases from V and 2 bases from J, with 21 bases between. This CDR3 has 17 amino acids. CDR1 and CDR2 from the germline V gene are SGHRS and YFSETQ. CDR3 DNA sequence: TGCGCCAGCAGCGCGAGACAGGAGCTTAAACCAAACTATGGCTACACCTTC. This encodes CASSARQELKPNYGYTF.

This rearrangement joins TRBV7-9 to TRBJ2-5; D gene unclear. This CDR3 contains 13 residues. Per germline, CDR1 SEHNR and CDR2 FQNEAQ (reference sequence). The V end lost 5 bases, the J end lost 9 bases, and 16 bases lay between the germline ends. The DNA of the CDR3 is TGTGCCAGCAGCGGTGTTGGTGGCCAGCCCCAGTACTTC. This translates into CASSGVGGQPQYF.

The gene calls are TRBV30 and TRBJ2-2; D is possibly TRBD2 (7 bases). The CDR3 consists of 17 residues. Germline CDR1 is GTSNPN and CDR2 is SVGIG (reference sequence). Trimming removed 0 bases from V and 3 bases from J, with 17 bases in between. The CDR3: CAWSVIPGGSYTGELFF. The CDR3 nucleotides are TGTGCCTGGAGTGTTATTCCGGGGGGCTCTTACACCGGGGAGCTGTTTTTT.

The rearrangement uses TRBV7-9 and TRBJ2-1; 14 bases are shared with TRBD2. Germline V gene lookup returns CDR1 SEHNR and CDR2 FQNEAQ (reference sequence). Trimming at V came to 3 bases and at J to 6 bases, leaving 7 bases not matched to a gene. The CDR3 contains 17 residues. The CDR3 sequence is CASSFTTGTSGSNEQFF. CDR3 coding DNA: TGTGCCAGCAGCTTTACAACCGGGACTAGCGGGAGCAATGAGCAGTTCTTC. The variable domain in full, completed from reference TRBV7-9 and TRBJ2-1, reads DTGVSQNPRHKITKRGQNVTFRCDPISEHNRLYWYRQTLGQGPEFLTYFQNEAQLEKSRLLSDRFSAERPKGSFSTLEIQRTEQGDSAMYLCASSFTTGTSGSNEQFFGPGTRLTVL.

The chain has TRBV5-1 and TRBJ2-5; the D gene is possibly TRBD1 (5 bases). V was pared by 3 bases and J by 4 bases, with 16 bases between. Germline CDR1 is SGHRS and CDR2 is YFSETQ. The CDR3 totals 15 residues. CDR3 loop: CASSSTAITTETQYF. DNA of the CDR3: TGCGCCAGCAGCTCGACAGCTATAACAACAGAGACCCAGTACTTC.

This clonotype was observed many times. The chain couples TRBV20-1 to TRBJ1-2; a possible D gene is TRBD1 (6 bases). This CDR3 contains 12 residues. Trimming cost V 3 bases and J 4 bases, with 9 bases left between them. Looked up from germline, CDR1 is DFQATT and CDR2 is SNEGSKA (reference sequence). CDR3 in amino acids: CSARRTAYGYTF. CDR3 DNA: TGCAGTGCTAGGAGGACAGCCTATGGCTACACCTTC.

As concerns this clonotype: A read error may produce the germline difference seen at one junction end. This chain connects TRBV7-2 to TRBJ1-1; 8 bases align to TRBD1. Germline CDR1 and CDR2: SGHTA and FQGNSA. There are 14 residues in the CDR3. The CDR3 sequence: CASSLSGGGTKAFF. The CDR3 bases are TGTGCCAGCAGCTTATCAGGGGGCGGCACTAAAGCTTTCTTT.

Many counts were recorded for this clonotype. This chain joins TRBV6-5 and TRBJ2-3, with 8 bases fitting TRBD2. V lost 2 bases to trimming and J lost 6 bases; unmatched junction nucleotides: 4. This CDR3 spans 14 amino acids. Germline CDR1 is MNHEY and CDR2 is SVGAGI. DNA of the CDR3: TGTGCCAGCAGTTACAAAGCGGGAGAGGATACGCAGTATTTT. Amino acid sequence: CASSYKAGEDTQYF.

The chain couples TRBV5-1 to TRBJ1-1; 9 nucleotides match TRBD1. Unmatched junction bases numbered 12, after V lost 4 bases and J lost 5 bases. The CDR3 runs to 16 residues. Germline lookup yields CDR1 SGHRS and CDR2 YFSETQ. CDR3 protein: CASSPRGGGQGTEAFF. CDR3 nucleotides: TGCGCCAGCAGCCCCCGGGGGGGGGGACAGGGAACTGAAGCTTTCTTT.

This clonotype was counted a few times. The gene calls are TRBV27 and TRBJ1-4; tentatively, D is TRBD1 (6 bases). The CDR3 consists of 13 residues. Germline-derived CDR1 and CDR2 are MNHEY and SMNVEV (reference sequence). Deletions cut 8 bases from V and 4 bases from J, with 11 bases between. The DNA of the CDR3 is TGTGCCAGCGGAGGACAGTTTAATGAAAAACTGTTTTTT. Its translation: CASGGQFNEKLFF.

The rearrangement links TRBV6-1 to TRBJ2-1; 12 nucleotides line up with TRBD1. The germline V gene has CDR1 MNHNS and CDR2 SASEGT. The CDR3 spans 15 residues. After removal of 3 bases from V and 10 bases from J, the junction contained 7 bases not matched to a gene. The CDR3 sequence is CASSDPGTGGREQFF. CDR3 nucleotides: TGTGCCAGCAGTGACCCCGGGACAGGGGGCAGAGAGCAGTTCTTC.

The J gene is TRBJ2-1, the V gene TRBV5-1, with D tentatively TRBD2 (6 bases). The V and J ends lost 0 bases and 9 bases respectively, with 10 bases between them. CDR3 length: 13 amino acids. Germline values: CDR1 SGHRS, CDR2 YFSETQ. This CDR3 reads CASSLASAGEQFF. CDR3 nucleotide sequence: TGCGCCAGCAGCTTGGCTAGCGCCGGTGAGCAGTTCTTC. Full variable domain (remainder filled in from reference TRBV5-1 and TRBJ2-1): KAGVTQTPRYLIKTRGQQVTLSCSPISGHRSVSWYQQTPGQGLQFLFEYFSETQRNKGNFPGRFSGRQFSNSRSEMNVSTLELGDSALYLCASSLASAGEQFFGPGTRLTVL.

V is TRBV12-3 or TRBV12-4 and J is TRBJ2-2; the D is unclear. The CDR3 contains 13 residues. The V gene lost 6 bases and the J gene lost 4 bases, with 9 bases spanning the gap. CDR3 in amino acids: CASRALGTGELFF. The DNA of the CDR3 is TGTGCCAGCAGGGCTCTGGGCACCGGGGAGCTGTTTTTT.

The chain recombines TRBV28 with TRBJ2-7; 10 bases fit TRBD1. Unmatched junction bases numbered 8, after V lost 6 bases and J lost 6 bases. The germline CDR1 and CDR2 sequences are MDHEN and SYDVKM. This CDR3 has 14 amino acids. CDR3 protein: CASRWTGGFSEQYF. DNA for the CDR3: TGTGCCAGCAGGTGGACAGGGGGATTTAGCGAGCAGTACTTC.

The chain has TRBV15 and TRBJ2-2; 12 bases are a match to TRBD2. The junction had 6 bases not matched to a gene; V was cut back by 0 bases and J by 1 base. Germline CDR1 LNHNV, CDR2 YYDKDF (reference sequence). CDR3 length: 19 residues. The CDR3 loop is CATSRDEAGLAGNTGELFF. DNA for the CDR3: TGTGCCACCAGCAGAGACGAGGCGGGACTAGCGGGGAACACCGGGGAGCTGTTTTTT. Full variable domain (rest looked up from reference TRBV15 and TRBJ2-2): DAMVIQNPRYQVTQFGKPVTLSCSQTLNHNVMYWYQQKSSQAPKLLFHYYDKDFNNEADTPDNFQSRRPNTSFCFLDIRSPGLGDTAMYLCATSRDEAGLAGNTGELFFGEGSRLTVL.

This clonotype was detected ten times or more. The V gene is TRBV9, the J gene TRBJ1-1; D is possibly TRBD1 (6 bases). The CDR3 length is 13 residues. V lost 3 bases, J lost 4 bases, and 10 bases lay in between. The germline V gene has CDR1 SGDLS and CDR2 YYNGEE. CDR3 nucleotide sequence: TGTGCCAGCAGCGGGGGGCCAAGCACTGAAGCTTTCTTT. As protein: CASSGGPSTEAFF.

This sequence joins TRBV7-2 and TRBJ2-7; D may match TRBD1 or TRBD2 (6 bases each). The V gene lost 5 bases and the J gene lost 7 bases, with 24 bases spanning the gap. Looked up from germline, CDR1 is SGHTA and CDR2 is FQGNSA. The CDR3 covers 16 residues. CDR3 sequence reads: CASSNPGPGGGGEQYF. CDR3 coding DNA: TGTGCCAGCAGCAACCCAGGGCCCGGCGGAGGGGGAGAGCAGTACTTC.

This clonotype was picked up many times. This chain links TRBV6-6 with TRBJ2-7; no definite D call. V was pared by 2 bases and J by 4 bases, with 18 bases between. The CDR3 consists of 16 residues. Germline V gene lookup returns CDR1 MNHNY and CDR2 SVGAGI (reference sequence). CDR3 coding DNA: TGTGCCAGCAGTTACAATCCCACGAACGCCCGATACGAGCAGTACTTC. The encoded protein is CASSYNPTNARYEQYF.

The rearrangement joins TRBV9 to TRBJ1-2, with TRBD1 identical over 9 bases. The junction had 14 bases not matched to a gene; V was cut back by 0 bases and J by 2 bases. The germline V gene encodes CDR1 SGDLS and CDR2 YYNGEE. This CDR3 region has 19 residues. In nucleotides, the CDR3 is TGTGCCAGCAGCGTAGAAACGGGACAGGGAAGGAAGGGGAACTATGGCTACACCTTC. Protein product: CASSVETGQGRKGNYGYTF.